This TCR beta chain emerged from a study of a mutant IDH1 vaccine in newly diagnosed glioma. V was cut by 3 bases and J by 7 bases, with 6 bases left in between. CDR1 and CDR2 (germline): PRHDT, FYEKMQ (reference sequence). The CDR3 contains 12 residues. Generated by immunoSEQ multiplex PCR, the TCRdb table keeps only in-frame clones and is missing some. The sample yields 50,000 to 65,000 clones, roughly 80% seen once. Time point reported: baseline, week 1 (first vaccination visit). Described treatment: pre-vaccination baseline after standard-of-care therapy. The genes are TRBV13 and TRBJ1-4; D call uncertain. Sequenced here: PBMCs, sampled from a glioma patient treated with radiotherapy, temozolomide or both. This receptor was identified in a woman between 40 and 55 years old with glioma. CDR3 DNA: TGTGCCAGCAGCTTCTTGTCTGAAAAACTGTTTTTT. It is translated as CASSFLSEKLFF.